Presented here are 27 T cell receptor beta chains from one specimen sequenced in a study of blood T cells in healthy people across ages. With a J-beta primer mix and a sample-barcoded 5' primer, a second PCR ran about 7 to 12 cycles. MiXCR, run by TCRdb on the 5' RACE reads, gives a single entry per CDR3 protein. The data hold roughly 1,300,000 distinct CDR3 sequences, with approximately 59% observed a single time. Sequencing input: blood. These TCRs come from a man between 18 and 29 years old in good health.

This clonotype was seen a handful of times. A junction end diverges from the germline sequence, so it may reflect a read error. V gene TRBV7-7 combines with J gene TRBJ2-5; possible D gene TRBD1, 5 bases. Germline V lookup: CDR1 SSHAT, CDR2 FNYEAQ (reference sequence). The CDR3 loop spans 15 amino acids. This CDR3 is CASSPSPAREETQYF. The CDR3 DNA is TGTGCTAGCAGCCCTTCCCCGGCCAGGGAAGAGACCCAGTACTTC.

V usage is TRBV4-1 and J usage is TRBJ2-1; 9 nucleotides agree with TRBD2. Germline loops: CDR1 MGHRA, CDR2 YSYEKL. This CDR3 is 15 amino acids long. The junction had 0 bases not matched to a gene; V was cut back by 0 bases and J by 3 bases. CDR3 residues: CASSQDSGGYNEQFF. The CDR3 nucleotides read TGCGCCAGCAGCCAAGATAGCGGGGGCTACAATGAGCAGTTCTTC.

This clonotype was detected once. In nucleotides, the CDR3 is TGCGCCAGCAGCTTCACAGGGACCGCAACTAATGAAAAACTGTTTTTT. Translating gives CASSFTGTATNEKLFF. The V gene is TRBV5-1, the J gene TRBJ1-4; a weak D match, TRBD1 (6 bases). The CDR3 extends over 16 amino acids. Trimming took 2 bases from V and 0 from J, leaving 11 bases between them. Germline CDR1 is SGHRS and CDR2 is YFSETQ.

This clonotype was seen once. The chain recombines TRBV19 with TRBJ2-7; tentatively, D is TRBD1 (8 bases). Germline CDR1 LNHDA, CDR2 SQIVND (reference sequence). Trimming stripped 0 bases from V and 7 bases from J, with 22 bases between. This CDR3 contains 17 residues. CDR3 sequence (DNA): TGTGCCAGTAGTATAGACCTTGGACAGGGACTATACAATGAGCAGTACTTC. This gives the protein CASSIDLGQGLYNEQYF.

Only a few counts were recorded for this clonotype. The CDR3 region is CASSLPLKTGGAEQYF. The CDR3 bases are TGTGCCAGCAGTTTACCCCTGAAGACAGGGGGGGCCGAGCAGTACTTC. This chain links TRBV12-3 or TRBV12-4 with TRBJ2-7; TRBD1 agrees at 9 bases. This CDR3 spans 16 amino acids. The V segment lost 2 bases and the J segment 6 bases; nucleotides outside the gene matches: 11.

The CDR3 reads CASSQVATSGDTQYF. The CDR3 nucleotides are TGCGCCAGCAGCCAAGTTGCCACGTCCGGGGATACGCAGTATTTT. V usage is TRBV4-1 and J usage is TRBJ2-3; D gene ambiguous. Trimming stripped 1 base from V and 6 bases from J, with 14 bases between. The CDR3 extends over 15 amino acids. Germline CDR1 is MGHRA and CDR2 is YSYEKL.

The chain carries TRBV28 and TRBJ1-2, with 9 bases fitting TRBD1. V lost 6 bases and J lost 7; bases outside the gene matches: 12. This CDR3 region has 15 residues. Germline assignment: CDR1 MDHEN and CDR2 SYDVKM. Here the CDR3 reads CASSRSTGGMSGYTF. The DNA for the CDR3 is TGTGCCAGCAGCCGCAGCACAGGGGGCATGAGTGGCTACACCTTC.

This clonotype was seen a few times. CDR3 sequence: CASSEREGVTDTQYF. CDR3 DNA sequence: TGTGCCAGCAGTGAAAGGGAGGGAGTCACAGATACGCAGTATTTT. This chain links TRBV6-4 with TRBJ2-3; 7 bases fit TRBD2. Germline CDR1 reads MRHNA; CDR2 reads SNTAGT. V lost 3 bases to trimming and J lost 2 bases; unmatched junction nucleotides: 5. The CDR3 has 15 amino acids.

The rearrangement joins TRBV29-1 to TRBJ2-5; D is possibly TRBD1 or TRBD2 (5 bases each). V shed 7 bases and J shed 6 bases, with 18 bases lying between them. Germline V gives CDR1 SQVTM, CDR2 ANQGSEA. The CDR3 is 13 amino acids. The CDR3 DNA follows: TGCAGCGCCATGTTAGGGGTCGGGAAGACCCAGTACTTC. The encoded protein is CSAMLGVGKTQYF. Variable domain in full (rest from reference TRBV29-1 and TRBJ2-5): SAVISQKPSRDICQRGTSLTIQCQVDSQVTMMFWYRQQPGQSLTLIATANQGSEATYESGFVIDKFPISRPNLTFSTLTVSNMSPEDSSIYLCSAMLGVGKTQYFGPGTRLLVL.

J is TRBJ2-2 and V is TRBV4-3; the D gene is possibly TRBD1 (6 bases). Trimming cost V 3 bases and J 5 bases, with 10 bases left between them. The CDR3 sequence is 14 residues long. Germline-derived CDR1 and CDR2 are LGHNA and YSLEER. The CDR3 is CASSQGRGTGELFF. In nucleotides, the CDR3 is TGCGCCAGCAGCCAGGGCAGGGGTACCGGGGAGCTGTTTTTT.

This chain joins TRBV28 and TRBJ2-5; D is uncertain. Germline V gene data show CDR1 as MDHEN and CDR2 as SYDVKM. The CDR3 runs to 13 residues. Trimming took 5 bases from V and 5 from J, leaving 12 bases between them. The CDR3 coding sequence is TGTGCCAGCAGTCCCATGAGCTACGAGACCCAGTACTTC. Its protein product is CASSPMSYETQYF.

The V gene is TRBV3-1, the J gene TRBJ2-1; D call uncertain. This CDR3 spans 16 amino acids. CDR1 is LGHDT and CDR2 is YNNKEL in the germline V gene (reference sequence). The ends were cut back, 0 bases at V and 3 bases at J, with 12 bases in the middle. CDR3 amino acids: CASSQDFAAYYNEQFF. CDR3 nucleotides: TGTGCCAGCAGCCAAGATTTCGCTGCCTACTACAATGAGCAGTTCTTC.

This clonotype was counted a few times. The rearrangement joins TRBV20-1 to TRBJ2-1; D call uncertain. V lost 6 bases, J lost 10 bases, and 13 bases lay in between. Germline values: CDR1 DFQATT, CDR2 SNEGSKA (reference sequence). The length of the CDR3 is 11 residues. CDR3: CSAPAPSEQFF. In DNA, the CDR3 is TGCAGTGCACCTGCCCCCTCGGAGCAGTTCTTC.

This clonotype appeared a single time. This chain uses TRBV2 with TRBJ2-3, with 8 bases identical to TRBD1. The CDR3 totals 15 residues. Unmatched junction bases numbered 6, after V lost 2 bases and J lost 5 bases. The germline V gene has CDR1 SNHLY and CDR2 FYNNEI. CDR3 in amino acids: CASSERTGRVDTQYF. Written as DNA, the CDR3 is TGTGCCAGCAGTGAACGGACAGGGAGAGTAGATACGCAGTATTTT.

The J gene is TRBJ2-7, the V gene TRBV29-1, with D perhaps matching TRBD2 (5 bases). Germline assignment: CDR1 SQVTM and CDR2 ANQGSEA. Trimming removed 5 bases from V and 2 bases from J, with 13 bases in between. CDR3 length: 13 residues. The CDR3 here is CSVSRGGTYEQYF. In nucleotides, the CDR3 is TGCAGCGTTTCCCGTGGAGGAACCTACGAGCAGTACTTC.

The chain carries TRBV7-2 and TRBJ1-1; possible D gene TRBD1, 5 bases. Between the trimmed V and J ends, which lost 2 bases and 4 bases, there was a span of 20 bases. CDR3 length equals 17 residues. Per germline, CDR1 SGHTA and CDR2 FQGNSA. CDR3 sequence: CASSLNWWGRSSTEAFF. As DNA, the CDR3 is TGTGCCAGCAGCTTAAACTGGTGGGGCAGGTCGAGCACTGAAGCTTTCTTT.

A few counts support this clonotype. The chain links TRBV12-3 or TRBV12-4 to TRBJ2-1; the D gene is possibly TRBD1 (5 bases). The DNA end lines up better with TRBJ2-7; the J call may be wrong. This CDR3 is 14 amino acids long. In nucleotides, the CDR3 is TGTGCCAGCAGTGTAACAGGAACTTCCTACGAGCAGTACTTC. Protein product: CASSVTGTSYEQYF.

V and J are TRBV5-1 and TRBJ2-3; possibly TRBD1 for D (5 bases). Looked up from germline, CDR1 is SGHRS and CDR2 is YFSETQ. Trimming stripped 1 base from V and 2 bases from J, with 11 bases between. CDR3 length: 15 residues. CDR3 in amino acids: CASSLQGLYTDTQYF. The CDR3 DNA is TGCGCCAGCAGCTTGCAGGGCTTATACACAGATACGCAGTATTTT.

The rearrangement joins TRBV5-1 to TRBJ2-7, with TRBD2 as a possible D gene (6 bases). The J call may be incorrect, as the DNA end agrees better with TRBJ2-5. The CDR3 consists of 14 residues. CDR1 and CDR2 (germline): SGHRS, YFSETQ. The CDR3 nucleotides are TGCGCCAGCAGCTTGGATGGGGGGTTTGAGACCCAGTACTTC. It encodes CASSLDGGFETQYF.

This clonotype was observed a few times. The chain links TRBV9 to TRBJ1-1; possibly TRBD1 for D (6 bases). The V gene lost 2 bases and the J gene lost 0 bases, with 17 bases spanning the gap. The length of the CDR3 is 17 residues. Germline lookup yields CDR1 SGDLS and CDR2 YYNGEE. The CDR3 nucleotides read TGTGCCAGCAGCGTGGGAGGGGGTCTGAAAGTGAACACTGAAGCTTTCTTT. This codes for CASSVGGGLKVNTEAFF.

V usage is TRBV2 and J usage is TRBJ1-4, with D perhaps TRBD1 (6 bases). V dropped 0 bases and J dropped 5 bases, with 16 bases sitting between them. Germline CDR1 and CDR2: SNHLY and FYNNEI. This CDR3 contains 17 residues. In DNA, the CDR3 is TGTGCCAGCAGTGAAGCGCGGACAGCCAGTTTAAATGAAAAACTGTTTTTT. Amino acids: CASSEARTASLNEKLFF.

CDR3 DNA sequence: TGTGCCTCCTCCGGGGTTTCAACCTACGAGCAGTACTTC. Amino acids: CASSGVSTYEQYF. V gene TRBV7-9 combines with J gene TRBJ2-7; possible D gene TRBD2, 5 bases. The germline CDR1 and CDR2 sequences are SEHNR and FQNEAQ (reference sequence). The V and J ends lost 11 bases and 2 bases respectively, with 16 bases between them. The CDR3 has 13 amino acids. The full variable domain, rest sourced from reference TRBV7-9 and TRBJ2-7, is DTGVSQNPRHKITKRGQNVTFRCDPISEHNRLYWYRQTLGQGPEFLTYFQNEAQLEKSRLLSDRFSAERPKGSFSTLEIQRTEQGDSAMYLCASSGVSTYEQYFGPGTRLTVT.

This clonotype was recorded a few times. This chain uses TRBV2 with TRBJ1-2; D remains ambiguous. V was clipped by 0 bases and J by 8 bases, with 7 bases between them. Germline V lookup: CDR1 SNHLY, CDR2 FYNNEI. The CDR3 extends over 12 amino acids. The CDR3 DNA is TGTGCCAGCAGTGAAGCGAGAGTCGGCTACACCTTC. It is translated as CASSEARVGYTF.

The V and J genes are TRBV12-3 or TRBV12-4 and TRBJ2-3; no clear D. The CDR3 runs 13 residues. Trimming took 8 bases from V and 3 from J, leaving 12 bases between them. The CDR3 coding sequence is TGTGCCAGCTGGACGGCGCCGACAGATACGCAGTATTTT. Translation: CASWTAPTDTQYF.

This clonotype was recorded a few times. V usage is TRBV29-1 and J usage is TRBJ2-1; TRBD2 agrees at 11 bases. J gave up 7 bases and V 3 bases, and 11 bases lay outside the gene matches. CDR3 length: 16 amino acids. CDR1 and CDR2 from the germline V gene are SQVTM and ANQGSEA. The CDR3 coding sequence is TGCAGCGTTGAGGTCCCGGGACTAGCGGCAACGAATGAGCAGTTCTTC. Translated, it gives CSVEVPGLAATNEQFF.

The chain has TRBV7-9 and TRBJ2-7; perhaps TRBD1 as D (5 bases). Per germline, CDR1 SEHNR and CDR2 FQNEAQ (reference sequence). This CDR3 is 15 amino acids long. Trimming took 5 bases from V and 5 from J, leaving 19 bases between them. In nucleotides, the CDR3 is TGTGCCAGCAGCCCGAGGTCCCAGGGTGCCCACGAGCAGTACTTC. Translation gives CASSPRSQGAHEQYF.

This clonotype occurred a few times. V gene TRBV27 combines with J gene TRBJ2-1; D possibly uses TRBD1 or TRBD2 (5 bases each). This CDR3 spans 13 amino acids. With 4 bases removed from V and 6 bases from J, the gap between germline ends came to 10 bases. CDR1 MNHEY and CDR2 SMNVEV come from the germline V gene (reference sequence). As DNA, the CDR3 is TGTGCCAGCAGTTCGGGACGGTTCAATGAGCAGTTCTTC. Amino acid sequence: CASSSGRFNEQFF.